A single sample is the source of the 10 T cell receptor beta chains below, sequenced in a study of blood T cell repertoires in COVID-19. Generated by immunoSEQ multiplex PCR, the TCRdb table keeps only in-frame clones and is missing some. The table records about 170,000 clones, about 83% of them present only once. Sequenced material: peripheral blood. The receptors here all came from a man aged 35 to 55 who had recovered from COVID-19.

This chain uses TRBV19 with TRBJ2-7; 15 bases are a match to TRBD2. The CDR3 runs to 17 residues. V shed 3 bases and J 2 bases; nucleotides not matched to a gene: 5. Germline CDR1 is LNHDA and CDR2 is SQIVND (reference sequence). CDR3 bases: TGTGCCAGTAGTATCGTCGGACTAGCGGGAGGGCCCTACGAGCAGTACTTC. This encodes CASSIVGLAGGPYEQYF.

This chain connects TRBV9 to TRBJ2-5, with TRBD1 matching over 10 bases. Per germline, CDR1 SGDLS and CDR2 YYNGEE. The CDR3 is made up of 14 amino acids. The V and J ends lost 0 bases and 9 bases, in that order; junction bases with no gene match: 5. CDR3 DNA: TGTGCCAGCAGCGTAGGGGACAGGGGTAGTTCCCAGTACTTC. It is translated as CASSVGDRGSSQYF.

This clone was seen more than once but under ten times. The chain combines TRBV6-5 with TRBJ1-1; D call uncertain. CDR3 length: 13 residues. V was trimmed by 6 bases and J by 5 bases, leaving 13 bases between them. Per the germline V gene, CDR1 is MNHEY and CDR2 is SVGAGI. This CDR3 reads CASRFRSGTEAFF. In nucleotides, the CDR3 is TGTGCCAGCAGGTTCAGGTCGGGGACTGAAGCTTTCTTT.

This clone was seen a few times. The V gene is TRBV6-5, the J gene TRBJ1-2, with D perhaps TRBD1 (6 bases). The CDR3 has 14 residues. Per the germline V gene, CDR1 is MNHEY and CDR2 is SVGAGI. V gave up 6 bases and J gave up 3 bases, with 14 bases separating them. CDR3 coding DNA: TGTGCCAGCAGAACAGGGAACGGTGACTATGGCTACACCTTC. Its protein product is CASRTGNGDYGYTF.

The rearrangement joins TRBV14 to TRBJ2-6; D gene uncertain. The germline gives CDR1 SGHDN, CDR2 FVKESK. The CDR3 has 15 amino acids. The V end was cut by 3 bases, the J end by 3 bases, with 9 bases between. CDR3 sequence (DNA): TGTGCCAGCAGCCATATGCCGGGTGGGGCCAACGTCCTGACTTTC. Protein product: CASSHMPGGANVLTF.

As to this clone: With a far larger clone one base away, a read error is the likely cause. The rearrangement uses TRBV11-2 and TRBJ2-3; weak D call: TRBD2 (5 bases). The CDR3 is 12 residues long. Per germline, CDR1 SGHAT and CDR2 FQNNGV. Between the trimmed V and J ends, which lost 6 bases and 4 bases, there was a span of 8 bases. This CDR3 is CASSSGADTQYF. The DNA of the CDR3 is TGTGCCAGCAGTTCCGGGGCAGATACGCAGTATTTT.

This chain joins TRBV9 and TRBJ1-4; TRBD1 might be the D (6 bases). V dropped 0 bases and J dropped 7 bases, with 13 bases sitting between them. Looked up from germline, CDR1 is SGDLS and CDR2 is YYNGEE. The CDR3 totals 15 residues. The CDR3 region is CASSVEGGIGEKLFF. The CDR3 DNA is TGTGCCAGCAGCGTAGAAGGGGGTATTGGTGAAAAACTGTTTTTT.

The chain has TRBV9 and TRBJ2-1, with 7 bases fitting TRBD1. The CDR3 is 12 residues long. V was clipped by 4 bases and J by 11 bases; unmatched bases: 6. Germline CDR1 and CDR2: SGDLS and YYNGEE. CDR3 in amino acids: CASSSQGTQQFF. For the CDR3, the DNA is TGTGCCAGCAGCTCACAGGGGACCCAGCAGTTCTTC. The full variable domain, its missing parts supplied by reference TRBV9 and TRBJ2-1, is DSGVTQTPKHLITATGQRVTLRCSPRSGDLSVYWYQQSLDQGLQFLIQYYNGEERAKGNILERFSAQQFPDLHSELNLSSLELGDSALYFCASSSQGTQQFFGPGTRLTVL.

This clone turned up a few times. The chain employs TRBV2 and TRBJ1-2, with no clear D. The V end was cut by 4 bases, the J end by 5 bases, with 11 bases between. Per the germline V gene, CDR1 is SNHLY and CDR2 is FYNNEI. CDR3 length equals 13 residues. The CDR3 DNA sequence: TGTGCCAGCAGTGTCGGAAGAGGGTATGGCTACACCTTC. Protein sequence: CASSVGRGYGYTF.

The genes are TRBV20-1 and TRBJ1-2; D call uncertain. The CDR3 loop spans 11 amino acids. Germline assignment: CDR1 DFQATT and CDR2 SNEGSKA (reference sequence). The V end lost 2 bases, the J end lost 5 bases, and 6 bases lay between the germline ends. CDR3 residues: CSARSKYGYTF. The CDR3 coding sequence is TGCAGTGCTAGATCCAAATATGGCTACACCTTC.